What follows are 5 T cell receptor beta chains derived from one specimen sequenced in a study of cytomegalovirus exposure and HLA in healthy donors. The study ran its PCR with 60 Vbeta and 13 Jbeta primers. Clones were sequenced by immunoSEQ multiplex PCR, and TCRdb holds only the in-frame ones, with some missing. The data contain about 130,000 clones, roughly four fifths of them singletons. Sequencing input: PBMCs. These receptor sequences come from a woman aged 50 to 60 in good health and CMV-seropositive.

The rearrangement uses TRBV15 and TRBJ2-1; 14 bases match TRBD2. Germline loops: CDR1 LNHNV, CDR2 YYDKDF (reference sequence). CDR3 size: 19 residues. J gave up 7 bases and V 5 bases, and 16 bases lay outside the gene matches. The CDR3, as DNA: TGTGCCACCAGCGGAAGGACTCGACTAGCGGGGGGGCTAGGGAATGAGCAGTTCTTC. Translating gives CATSGRTRLAGGLGNEQFF. Full variable domain (remainder filled in from reference TRBV15 and TRBJ2-1): DAMVIQNPRYQVTQFGKPVTLSCSQTLNHNVMYWYQQKSSQAPKLLFHYYDKDFNNEADTPDNFQSRRPNTSFCFLDIRSPGLGDTAMYLCATSGRTRLAGGLGNEQFFGPGTRLTVL.

The rearrangement joins TRBV5-1 to TRBJ2-1; 8 bases line up with TRBD2. Germline V gives CDR1 SGHRS, CDR2 YFSETQ. The V gene end was trimmed by 4 bases and the J gene end by 0 bases; junction bases not matched to a gene: 6. The CDR3 has 16 amino acids. CDR3: CASSRAGGHSYNEQFF. CDR3 nucleotide sequence: TGCGCCAGCAGCAGGGCGGGGGGCCACTCCTACAATGAGCAGTTCTTC.

DNA of the CDR3: TGTGCCAGCTCACCCGCAGATAATCAGCCCCAGCATTTT. Protein: CASSPADNQPQHF. This rearrangement joins TRBV18 to TRBJ1-5; D uncertain. From germline, CDR1 is KGHSH and CDR2 LQKENI. Trimming left V 3 bases short and J 4 bases short, with 7 bases between. CDR3 size: 13 residues.

This clone showed up just once. CDR3 residues: CASSLILAGGRRGDTQYF. Written as DNA, the CDR3 is TGCGCCAGCAGCTTGATCCTAGCGGGGGGGAGAAGGGGAGATACGCAGTATTTT. The chain couples TRBV5-1 to TRBJ2-3; 12 nucleotides match TRBD2. The CDR3 is 18 amino acids. With 1 base clipped from V and 5 bases from J, the junction kept 11 bases outside the gene matches. Germline loops: CDR1 SGHRS, CDR2 YFSETQ.

V gene TRBV5-1 combines with J gene TRBJ2-5; 8 bases fit TRBD2. Germline values: CDR1 SGHRS, CDR2 YFSETQ. After removal of 0 bases from V and 4 bases from J, the junction contained 5 bases not matched to a gene. This CDR3 region has 15 residues. The CDR3 DNA is TGCGCCAGCAGCTTGGTCCTAGCGGGTAGAGAGACCCAGTACTTC. Translating gives CASSLVLAGRETQYF.